Each of the 32 T cell receptor beta chains below was sequenced from the same sample in a study of T-cell reconstitution after alpha-beta-depleted transplantation in children. During its preparation, the TCRbeta library received unique molecular identifiers. TCRdb re-called the PCR reads through MiXCR, storing one row per CDR3 protein. Of 300,000 or so distinct CDR3 sequences in the sample, 23% are singletons; the top ten hold 9.5% to 13%. Specimen: PBMCs, mostly from graft donor cells, collected 180 days after TCRalphabeta/CD19-depleted stem cell transplant. The receptors were gathered from a male patient aged 10-17 years who had a stem cell transplant for acute lymphoblastic leukemia, so the T cells may come from the graft donor.

This clonotype came up a few times. The chain links TRBV5-1 to TRBJ2-3; TRBD2 matches 7 bases. CDR3 length: 16 amino acids. CDR1 SGHRS and CDR2 YFSETQ come from the germline V gene. V shed 3 bases and J 4 bases; nucleotides not matched to a gene: 11. The chain's CDR3 is CASSSGLKGGADTQYF. As DNA, the CDR3 is TGCGCCAGCAGCTCTGGACTGAAGGGAGGGGCAGATACGCAGTATTTT.

The chain links TRBV20-1 to TRBJ1-1; D remains unclear. The V gene lost 0 bases and the J gene lost 1 base, with 12 bases spanning the gap. Germline values: CDR1 DFQATT, CDR2 SNEGSKA (reference sequence). The CDR3 consists of 15 residues. The CDR3 loop is CSARDLLQRNTEAFF. The CDR3 DNA is TGCAGTGCTAGAGATCTTCTACAGAGGAACACTGAAGCTTTCTTT.

The V gene is TRBV7-3, the J gene TRBJ2-4, with D maybe TRBD2 (6 bases). The germline V gene has CDR1 SGHTA and CDR2 FQGTGA. The CDR3 length is 14 residues. V lost 0 bases and J 8 bases, leaving 11 bases between the germline ends. The CDR3 region is CASSLTGTGDIQYF. Written as DNA, the CDR3 is TGTGCCAGCAGCTTAACGGGGACTGGGGACATTCAGTACTTC.

This clonotype showed up just a few times. The genes are TRBV29-1 and TRBJ2-1, with a weak D call TRBD1 (6 bases). The CDR3 loop spans 13 amino acids. With 6 bases removed from V and 4 bases from J, the gap between germline ends came to 13 bases. CDR1 and CDR2 (germline): SQVTM, ANQGSEA. CDR3 protein: CSVRSDSYNEQFF. CDR3 bases: TGCAGCGTCCGTTCGGACAGTTACAATGAGCAGTTCTTC.

V gene TRBV20-1 combines with J gene TRBJ2-5, with a weak D call TRBD2 (6 bases). The CDR3 runs to 16 residues. The V and J ends lost 0 bases and 0 bases respectively, with 14 bases between them. Germline V gene lookup returns CDR1 DFQATT and CDR2 SNEGSKA (reference sequence). Here the CDR3 DNA reads TGCAGTGCTAGAGATCCCGGGGCGGGGTACCAAGAGACCCAGTACTTC. Protein product: CSARDPGAGYQETQYF.

This sequence joins TRBV7-3 and TRBJ2-1; 7 bases are shared with TRBD2. Germline V lookup: CDR1 SGHTA, CDR2 FQGTGA. The CDR3 consists of 16 residues. With V trimmed by 2 bases and J by 2 bases, 6 bases remained unmatched. As DNA, the CDR3 is TGTGCCAGCAGCTTAGACACGGGAGGACCCTACAATGAGCAGTTCTTC. Translated: CASSLDTGGPYNEQFF. The full variable domain, in which reference TRBV7-3 and TRBJ2-1 provide the parts outside the CDR3, is GAGVSQTPSNKVTEKGKYVELRCDPISGHTALYWYRQSLGQGPEFLIYFQGTGAADDSGLPNDRFFAVRPEGSVSTLKIQRTERGDSAVYLCASSLDTGGPYNEQFFGPGTRLTVL.

The rearrangement links TRBV29-1 to TRBJ2-7, with 7 nucleotides matching TRBD1. The germline V gene has CDR1 SQVTM and CDR2 ANQGSEA. V shed 5 bases, J shed 2 bases, and the junction held 6 bases outside the gene matches. This CDR3 has 13 residues. Here the CDR3 DNA reads TGCAGCGTTAGGGGGCGCTTTACCTACGAGCAGTACTTC. It translates to CSVRGRFTYEQYF.

This clonotype was counted between two and nine times. J is TRBJ2-5 and V is TRBV29-1; unclear D gene. The V end lost 6 bases, the J end lost 4 bases, and 18 bases lay between the germline ends. Germline CDR1 SQVTM, CDR2 ANQGSEA. CDR3 length: 14 residues. CDR3 in DNA: TGCAGCGTCGAAAGTCCCAGCTACAGAGAGACCCAGTACTTC. Its translation: CSVESPSYRETQYF.

In this sample, this clonotype turned up a few times. The CDR3 DNA reads as TGTGCCAGCAGCTTGGCCGCCGGGACAGGGAGGGTTTTCTTT. It encodes CASSLAAGTGRVFF. The chain is built from TRBV5-6 and TRBJ1-1; the match to TRBD1 covers 9 bases. V lost 0 bases, J lost 13 bases, and 10 bases stayed unmatched. The germline gives CDR1 SGHDT, CDR2 YYEEEE. CDR3 length: 14 residues.

This clonotype was counted a few times. V and J are TRBV7-3 and TRBJ2-2; the match to TRBD2 covers 12 bases. The CDR3 covers 15 residues. The germline CDR1 and CDR2 sequences are SGHTA and FQGTGA. After removal of 3 bases from V and 5 bases from J, the junction contained 1 base not matched to a gene. The CDR3 is CASSFGTSGTGELFF. The CDR3 region has the DNA TGTGCCAGCAGCTTCGGGACTAGCGGGACCGGGGAGCTGTTTTTT. The whole variable domain, remainder taken from reference TRBV7-3 and TRBJ2-2, is GAGVSQTPSNKVTEKGKYVELRCDPISGHTALYWYRQSLGQGPEFLIYFQGTGAADDSGLPNDRFFAVRPEGSVSTLKIQRTERGDSAVYLCASSFGTSGTGELFFGEGSRLTVL.

The chain has TRBV11-2 and TRBJ2-5, with TRBD1 matching over 7 bases. J was trimmed by 14 bases and V by 5 bases; bases with no gene match: 14. The CDR3 extends over 13 amino acids. The germline CDR1 and CDR2 sequences are SGHAT and FQNNGV. CDR3 sequence (DNA): TGTGCCAGCAGCCCCCGCCCGGGGACAGAAGGTTACTTC. This encodes CASSPRPGTEGYF.

This sequence joins TRBV10-3 and TRBJ1-1; TRBD1 matches 7 bases. CDR3 size: 18 residues. V dropped 6 bases and J dropped 0; count of bases not matched to a gene: 16. Germline V gene lookup returns CDR1 ENHRY and CDR2 SYGVKD. The CDR3 loop is CAISSTFGAGTVNTEAFF. The CDR3 nucleotides read TGTGCCATCAGCTCCACCTTTGGAGCCGGGACAGTGAACACTGAAGCTTTCTTT.

The chain links TRBV7-2 to TRBJ2-2, with 9 bases lining up with TRBD2. The CDR3 contains 15 residues. Germline CDR1 is SGHTA and CDR2 is FQGNSA. The V and J ends lost 3 bases and 4 bases, in that order; junction bases with no gene match: 3. The chain's CDR3 is CASSFSGRITGELFF. The CDR3 DNA reads as TGTGCCAGCAGCTTCAGCGGGAGGATCACCGGGGAGCTGTTTTTT.

This clonotype was picked up a small number of times. The chain employs TRBV5-1 and TRBJ1-2; D may be TRBD1 (6 bases). V lost 3 bases and J 8 bases, leaving 11 bases between the germline ends. The CDR3 has 12 amino acids. In germline, CDR1 is SGHRS, CDR2 YFSETQ. The CDR3 DNA reads as TGCGCCAGCAGCTACTCAGGGGAAGGCTACACCTTC. It codes for CASSYSGEGYTF. The full variable domain, in which reference TRBV5-1 and TRBJ1-2 provide the parts outside the CDR3, is KAGVTQTPRYLIKTRGQQVTLSCSPISGHRSVSWYQQTPGQGLQFLFEYFSETQRNKGNFPGRFSGRQFSNSRSEMNVSTLELGDSALYLCASSYSGEGYTFGSGTRLTVV.

This clonotype occurred a few times. The J gene is TRBJ2-5, the V gene TRBV5-1; D is perhaps TRBD1 or TRBD2 (5 bases each). V was trimmed by 0 bases and J by 2 bases, leaving 11 bases between them. Germline CDR1 reads SGHRS; CDR2 reads YFSETQ. This CDR3 spans 15 amino acids. The CDR3 loop is CASSLGGPEQETQYF. CDR3 nucleotide sequence: TGCGCCAGCAGCTTGGGGGGACCGGAACAAGAGACCCAGTACTTC.

This clonotype turned up a few times. The V call is TRBV29-1, the J call TRBJ2-7; 7 bases agree with TRBD2. The CDR3 spans 13 residues. Germline CDR1 SQVTM, CDR2 ANQGSEA. Trimming took 4 bases from V and 4 from J; bases not matched to a gene: 7. The CDR3 protein is CSVVGLPLYEQYF. The CDR3 coding sequence is TGCAGCGTTGTGGGACTACCGTTATACGAGCAGTACTTC.

Ten or more counts support this clonotype. The V and J genes are TRBV12-3 or TRBV12-4 and TRBJ2-1; weak D call: TRBD1 (6 bases). The CDR3 loop spans 13 amino acids. V lost 2 bases and J lost 8, with 10 bases in between. The CDR3 DNA sequence: TGTGCCAGCAGTTTACCAGGGGTGGATGAGCAGTTCTTC. Encoded protein: CASSLPGVDEQFF.

The chain links TRBV7-8 to TRBJ1-6; D gene ambiguous. The CDR3 contains 15 residues. CDR1 and CDR2 from the germline V gene are SGHVS and FQNEAQ. Trimming shortened V by 1 base and J by 14 bases, and 18 bases separated the two germline ends. Here the CDR3 reads CASSLVQPSIGALHF. The CDR3 nucleotides read TGTGCCAGCAGCTTAGTCCAGCCCTCAATAGGAGCCCTCCACTTT.

The chain employs TRBV20-1 and TRBJ2-5, with D perhaps TRBD2 (5 bases). The CDR3 loop spans 15 amino acids. Trimming removed 5 bases from V and 4 bases from J, with 20 bases in between. CDR1 and CDR2 from the germline V gene are DFQATT and SNEGSKA (reference sequence). CDR3 sequence: CSAASAGNPAETQYF. As DNA, the CDR3 is TGCAGTGCTGCCAGCGCGGGTAACCCGGCAGAGACCCAGTACTTC.

This clonotype has only a few counts. The chain employs TRBV5-1 and TRBJ2-1, with 7 bases aligning to TRBD2. From germline, CDR1 is SGHRS and CDR2 YFSETQ. Germline trimming cut 4 bases from V and 1 base from J; bases unmatched to any gene: 5. CDR3 size: 15 residues. CDR3 coding DNA: TGCGCCAGCAGCCATCGTAGCGGGTCCTACAATGAGCAGTTCTTC. Its protein product is CASSHRSGSYNEQFF.

The sample holds a few counts of this clonotype. This chain joins TRBV20-1 and TRBJ2-3; no firm D call. In germline, CDR1 is DFQATT, CDR2 SNEGSKA (reference sequence). The CDR3 runs 11 residues. V was clipped by 1 base and J by 5 bases, with 4 bases between them. The CDR3 reads CSARVIDTQYF. For the CDR3, the DNA is TGCAGTGCTAGAGTGATAGATACGCAGTATTTT.

CDR3 sequence (DNA): TGCAGTGCTACTGGGCGGGCTAGCGGGAGTGGAAAACGCTCCTACAATGAGCAGTTCTTC. It translates to CSATGRASGSGKRSYNEQFF. This chain joins TRBV20-1 and TRBJ2-1, with 10 bases matching TRBD2. The ends lost 4 bases at V and 0 bases at J; junction bases unmatched: 18. CDR1 and CDR2 (germline): DFQATT, SNEGSKA (reference sequence). The length of the CDR3 is 20 residues.

The rearrangement joins TRBV13 to TRBJ1-1; possibly TRBD1 for D (6 bases). There are 14 residues in the CDR3. Per germline, CDR1 PRHDT and CDR2 FYEKMQ (reference sequence). The V gene lost 2 bases and the J gene lost 10 bases, with 17 bases spanning the gap. CDR3 sequence: CASSLNPTGSGAFF. The CDR3 region has the DNA TGTGCCAGCAGCTTAAACCCGACAGGCTCAGGAGCTTTCTTT.

The gene calls are TRBV27 and TRBJ2-2; D unresolved. With 7 bases removed from V and 1 base from J, the gap between germline ends came to 16 bases. The CDR3 extends over 16 amino acids. Germline V gene sequence: CDR1 MNHEY, CDR2 SMNVEV (reference sequence). The CDR3 reads CASTLIGDWNTGELFF. The CDR3 DNA reads as TGTGCCAGCACTTTGATTGGGGATTGGAACACCGGGGAGCTGTTTTTT.

The chain has TRBV9 and TRBJ1-5; the D is unclear. Trimming pared 2 bases from V and 5 bases from J, leaving 11 bases between. Germline CDR1 reads SGDLS; CDR2 reads YYNGEE. The CDR3 length is 14 residues. The CDR3 protein is CASSVDLRDQPQHF. The DNA of the CDR3 is TGTGCCAGCAGCGTGGACCTTAGGGATCAGCCCCAGCATTTT. Complete variable domain (other parts from reference TRBV9 and TRBJ1-5): DSGVTQTPKHLITATGQRVTLRCSPRSGDLSVYWYQQSLDQGLQFLIQYYNGEERAKGNILERFSAQQFPDLHSELNLSSLELGDSALYFCASSVDLRDQPQHFGDGTRLSIL.

This clonotype was seen more than once but under ten times. The chain is built from TRBV12-3 or TRBV12-4 and TRBJ2-7, with a tentative D call TRBD1 (6 bases). This CDR3 region has 14 residues. The V end lost 3 bases, the J end lost 7 bases, and 16 bases lay between the germline ends. The CDR3 region has the DNA TGTGCCAGCAGTTTCCTGCAGGGGCAAGGTGAGCAGTACTTC. Residues: CASSFLQGQGEQYF.

Points on this clonotype: At one boundary the junction diverges from the germline segment, which might be a read error. The J gene is TRBJ1-2, the V gene TRBV3-1; D is possibly TRBD1 (6 bases). Germline lookup yields CDR1 LGHDT and CDR2 YNNKEL (reference sequence). The CDR3 has 15 residues. Written as DNA, the CDR3 is TGTGCCAGCAGCCAAGAAAGTGGGGGCGGCTATGGCTACCCCTTC. Encoded protein: CASSQESGGGYGYPF.

The rearrangement joins TRBV7-9 to TRBJ2-1, with 7 bases lining up with TRBD1. Trimming removed 8 bases from V and 10 bases from J; junction bases left unmatched: 20. The CDR3 length is 16 residues. CDR1 SEHNR and CDR2 FQNEAQ come from the germline V gene (reference sequence). CDR3 residues: CASFGADRFLGKEQFF. DNA for the CDR3: TGTGCCAGCTTTGGGGCGGACAGGTTCTTAGGCAAAGAGCAGTTCTTC.

This clonotype appeared a few times. The genes are TRBV4-1 and TRBJ1-2; D is undetermined. The germline gives CDR1 MGHRA, CDR2 YSYEKL. Trimming stripped 2 bases from V and 7 bases from J, with 11 bases between. The CDR3 is made up of 13 amino acids. CDR3 DNA sequence: TGCGCCAGCAGCCAACCGGGATTCGGTGGCTACACCTTC. The encoded protein is CASSQPGFGGYTF.

V is TRBV7-2 and J is TRBJ2-1; 7 bases are a match to TRBD2. Losses at the gene ends were 5 bases for V and 0 bases for J; bases not matched to a gene: 13. In germline, CDR1 is SGHTA, CDR2 FQGNSA. The CDR3 loop spans 18 amino acids. The CDR3: CASSDGLAVISSYNEQFF. As DNA, the CDR3 is TGTGCCAGCAGCGACGGGCTAGCGGTGATCAGCTCCTACAATGAGCAGTTCTTC.

This clonotype was found many times. The V call is TRBV5-1, the J call TRBJ2-5; D could derive from TRBD1 or TRBD2 (5 bases each). The CDR3 covers 12 residues. V was trimmed by 3 bases and J by 5 bases, leaving 8 bases between them. Germline V lookup: CDR1 SGHRS, CDR2 YFSETQ. The CDR3 sequence is CASSSGPETQYF. The CDR3 DNA sequence: TGCGCCAGCAGCTCGGGGCCCGAGACCCAGTACTTC.

The chain combines TRBV30 with TRBJ2-1; 9 bases line up with TRBD1. This CDR3 has 14 amino acids. Germline V lookup: CDR1 GTSNPN, CDR2 SVGIG (reference sequence). Trimming at V came to 5 bases and at J to 5 bases, leaving 7 bases not matched to a gene. The CDR3 sequence is CAWVRGQGDNEQFF. CDR3 bases: TGTGCCTGGGTCCGGGGACAGGGTGACAATGAGCAGTTCTTC.